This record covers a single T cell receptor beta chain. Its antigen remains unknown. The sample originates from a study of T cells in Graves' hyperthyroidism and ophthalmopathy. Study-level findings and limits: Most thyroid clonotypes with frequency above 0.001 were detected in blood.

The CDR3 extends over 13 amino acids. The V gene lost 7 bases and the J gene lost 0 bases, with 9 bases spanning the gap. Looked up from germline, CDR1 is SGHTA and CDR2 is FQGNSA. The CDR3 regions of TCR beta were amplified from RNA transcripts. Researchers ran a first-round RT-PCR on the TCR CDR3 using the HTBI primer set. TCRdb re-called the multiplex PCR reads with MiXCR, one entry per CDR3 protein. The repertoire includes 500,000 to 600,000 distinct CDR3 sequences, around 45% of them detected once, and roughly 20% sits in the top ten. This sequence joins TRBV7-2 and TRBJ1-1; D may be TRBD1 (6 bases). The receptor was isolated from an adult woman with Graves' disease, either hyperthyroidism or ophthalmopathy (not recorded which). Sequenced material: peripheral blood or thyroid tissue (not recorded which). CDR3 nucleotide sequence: TGTGCCAGCAAGGGGGGTATGAACACTGAAGCTTTCTTT. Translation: CASKGGMNTEAFF.